Presented here are 5 T cell receptor beta chains from one specimen sequenced in a study of cytomegalovirus exposure and HLA in healthy donors. 13 Jbeta primers and 60 Vbeta primers were used for the PCR. TCRdb's table, derived via immunoSEQ multiplex PCR, lists solely in-frame clones and lacks some. The profile shows 84,000 or so clones, under 85% of them singletons. Sequencing used PBMCs. Receptors were obtained from a man aged 30 to 39 in good health and CMV-seronegative.

This clone was detected only a few times. The V and J genes are TRBV18 and TRBJ1-2; TRBD1 matches at 9 bases. The CDR3 is 14 residues long. Germline trimming cut 4 bases from V and 3 bases from J; bases unmatched to any gene: 3. Germline lookup yields CDR1 KGHSH and CDR2 LQKENI. DNA of the CDR3: TGTGCCAGCTCACTGGGACAGGGTGACTATGGCTACACCTTC. Its translation is CASSLGQGDYGYTF.

The rearrangement joins TRBV9 to TRBJ1-1; 8 bases align to TRBD1. This CDR3 is 15 amino acids long. Germline trimming cut 1 base from V and 6 bases from J; bases unmatched to any gene: 8. Germline V gene lookup returns CDR1 SGDLS and CDR2 YYNGEE. The chain's CDR3 is CASSVSLNRGAEAFF. CDR3 bases: TGTGCCAGCAGCGTATCTTTGAACAGGGGGGCTGAAGCTTTCTTT.

This clone was recorded a few times. The chain has TRBV6-1 and TRBJ2-1, with 9 bases that match TRBD1. The germline gives CDR1 MNHNS, CDR2 SASEGT. CDR3 length: 16 residues. Trimming at V came to 4 bases and at J to 6 bases, leaving 10 bases not matched to a gene. This CDR3 reads CASSVGGTGPLNEQFF. The DNA of the CDR3 is TGTGCCAGCAGTGTGGGGGGGACAGGGCCCCTCAATGAGCAGTTCTTC.

The chain uses TRBV27 and TRBJ2-7; no firm D call. The germline gives CDR1 MNHEY, CDR2 SMNVEV (reference sequence). The CDR3 is 13 residues long. V was pared by 5 bases and J by 5 bases, with 13 bases between. Here the CDR3 DNA reads TGTGCCAGCAGTATAACAGTGGCCCACGAGCAGTACTTC. Translating gives CASSITVAHEQYF.

Within the sample, this clone is medium-sized. V gene TRBV6-5 combines with J gene TRBJ1-1; D remains ambiguous. The germline V gene encodes CDR1 MNHEY and CDR2 SVGAGI. V lost 9 bases to trimming and J lost 6 bases, with 8 bases between them. The CDR3 runs to 10 residues. As DNA, the CDR3 is TGTGCCAGGGCCCCATCTGAAGCTTTCTTT. Translation: CARAPSEAFF.